Shown below are 25 T cell receptor beta chains from a single sample sequenced in a study of T-cell reconstitution after alpha-beta-depleted transplantation in children. It was with unique molecular identifiers that the TCRbeta library was prepared. MiXCR, applied by TCRdb to the PCR reads, yields one record per CDR3 protein. The table lists about 360,000 distinct CDR3 sequences, roughly 14% of them singletons. The sequencing here drew on PBMCs, taken from the stem cell graft. These receptors all stem from a human donor who donated a stem cell graft to a child with Fanconi anemia.

This chain uses TRBV20-1 with TRBJ2-5; no reliable D call. Looked up from germline, CDR1 is DFQATT and CDR2 is SNEGSKA (reference sequence). The length of the CDR3 is 13 residues. V was trimmed by 1 base and J by 2 bases, leaving 8 bases between them. The CDR3 sequence is CSARGLQQETQYF. DNA for the CDR3: TGCAGTGCTAGAGGGTTACAGCAAGAGACCCAGTACTTC.

V is TRBV21-1 and J is TRBJ1-2. TRBV21-1 represents a pseudogene. The CDR3 is 10 residues long. CDR3 in DNA: TGTGCCAGCAGGGAGGATGGCTACACCTTC. Translated, it gives CASREDGYTF.

Only a few counts were recorded for this clonotype. The rearrangement joins TRBV6-1 to TRBJ1-6; 10 bases are a match to TRBD1. CDR3 length: 14 amino acids. Looked up from germline, CDR1 is MNHNS and CDR2 is SASEGT. Losses at the gene ends were 6 bases for V and 10 bases for J; bases not matched to a gene: 6. CDR3: CASSMGQGWSPLHF. As DNA, the CDR3 is TGTGCCAGCAGCATGGGACAGGGGTGGTCACCCCTCCACTTT.

The rearrangement uses TRBV5-4 and TRBJ1-1; possibly TRBD1 for D (6 bases). From germline, CDR1 is SGHNT and CDR2 YYREEE (reference sequence). The V end was cut by 4 bases, the J end by 3 bases, with 13 bases between. CDR3 length: 14 amino acids. CDR3 bases: TGTGCCAGCAGCCGGGGGGGCATGGACACTGAAGCTTTCTTT. Its translation is CASSRGGMDTEAFF.

This clonotype was detected a few times. The chain joins TRBV7-8 to TRBJ1-6, with 7 bases that match TRBD1. The CDR3 consists of 17 residues. The junction had 15 bases not matched to a gene; V was cut back by 5 bases and J by 8 bases. The germline CDR1 and CDR2 sequences are SGHVS and FQNEAQ. The CDR3 DNA reads as TGTGCCAGCAGCCCAGGCGTCGCTGCAGGGGGAGATTCACCCCTCCACTTT. Its protein is CASSPGVAAGGDSPLHF.

The rearrangement joins TRBV20-1 to TRBJ2-5, with D tentatively TRBD2 (5 bases). CDR3 size: 14 residues. V was trimmed by 6 bases and J by 5 bases, leaving 19 bases between them. The germline CDR1 and CDR2 sequences are DFQATT and SNEGSKA (reference sequence). The CDR3 protein is CSATGEGEMETQYF. The CDR3 nucleotides read TGCAGTGCGACGGGTGAGGGCGAGATGGAGACCCAGTACTTC.

This clonotype was counted between two and nine times. Sequence at one end of the junction differs from germline and may be a read error. The CDR3 sequence is CASSRGWGSEAFF. The CDR3, as DNA: TGTGCTAGCAGCCGGGGATGGGGTTCTGAAGCTTTCTTT. The gene calls are TRBV7-7 and TRBJ1-1; D ambiguous. This CDR3 has 13 amino acids. CDR1 and CDR2 (germline): SSHAT, FNYEAQ (reference sequence).

This clonotype was observed a few times. This chain connects TRBV30 to TRBJ1-5, with D uncertain. Trimming removed 2 bases at V and 4 bases at J, with 6 bases between. CDR1 and CDR2 (germline): GTSNPN, SVGIG (reference sequence). The CDR3 is 12 residues long. The CDR3 DNA follows: TGTGCCTGGAGTTTCCCGAATCAGCCCCAGCATTTT. This sequence encodes CAWSFPNQPQHF. Full variable domain (remainder filled in from reference TRBV30 and TRBJ1-5): SQTIHQWPATLVQPVGSPLSLECTVEGTSNPNLYWYRQAAGRGLQLLFYSVGIGQISSEVPQNLSASRPQDRQFILSSKKLLLSDSGFYLCAWSFPNQPQHFGDGTRLSIL.

This clonotype was seen at least ten times. The chain employs TRBV4-2 and TRBJ1-6; D remains ambiguous. The V gene's germline CDR1 is LGHNA and CDR2 YNFKEQ. V was shortened by 1 base and J by 8 bases, with 6 bases between the two germline ends. The CDR3 spans 13 residues. This CDR3 reads CASSQGGDSPLHF. The DNA for the CDR3 is TGTGCCAGCAGCCAAGGTGGGGATTCACCCCTCCACTTT.

This rearrangement joins TRBV20-1 to TRBJ1-1, with TRBD1 matching over 7 bases. The germline CDR1 and CDR2 sequences are DFQATT and SNEGSKA (reference sequence). The CDR3 covers 14 residues. The V gene end was trimmed by 1 base and the J gene end by 6 bases; junction bases not matched to a gene: 8. CDR3 bases: TGCAGTGCTAGAGGTTTGCGACAGGGTTCTGAAGCTTTCTTT. Protein sequence: CSARGLRQGSEAFF.

The gene calls are TRBV4-3 and TRBJ1-4; no clear D gene. CDR3 length: 16 residues. V lost 1 base and J lost 1, with 10 bases in between. The V gene's germline CDR1 is LGHNA and CDR2 YSLEER. The CDR3: CASSQVPGGTNEKLFF. The DNA for the CDR3 is TGCGCCAGCAGCCAAGTCCCCGGTGGAACTAATGAAAAACTGTTTTTT.

About this clonotype itself: Germline is not matched at one junction end, which may reflect a read error. The chain recombines TRBV25-1 with TRBJ2-1; 7 nucleotides match TRBD1. CDR3 length equals 16 residues. Germline-derived CDR1 and CDR2 are MGHDK and SYGVNS. The CDR3 spells CASGDLVRDSRDEQFF. CDR3 DNA sequence: TGTGCCAGCGGTGATTTAGTCCGGGACAGTCGGGATGAGCAGTTCTTC.

The CDR3 bases are TGCAGTGCTAAGACTTGGGGGAGGGGCGCCGGGGAGCTGTTTTTT. This sequence encodes CSAKTWGRGAGELFF. V usage is TRBV20-1 and J usage is TRBJ2-2; the match to TRBD2 covers 7 bases. Germline lookup yields CDR1 DFQATT and CDR2 SNEGSKA (reference sequence). Losses at the gene ends were 4 bases for V and 6 bases for J; bases not matched to a gene: 11. The CDR3 sequence is 15 residues long.

This clonotype was seen a few times. V usage is TRBV2 and J usage is TRBJ2-3; D is unresolved. Germline V gene sequence: CDR1 SNHLY, CDR2 FYNNEI. Trimming stripped 8 bases from V and 3 bases from J, with 18 bases between. The CDR3 extends over 15 amino acids. The CDR3 sequence: CASGKNVRATDTQYF. Written as DNA, the CDR3 is TGTGCCAGCGGAAAGAACGTAAGGGCTACAGATACGCAGTATTTT.

The chain's CDR3 is CASSFIKTGTGKSHEQYF. Here the CDR3 DNA reads TGTGCCAGCAGTTTCATTAAAACCGGGACAGGGAAGAGCCACGAGCAGTACTTC. The rearrangement joins TRBV27 to TRBJ2-7; 9 bases align to TRBD1. This CDR3 spans 18 amino acids. V lost 3 bases and J lost 5; bases outside the gene matches: 17. Germline V gene lookup returns CDR1 MNHEY and CDR2 SMNVEV (reference sequence).

This clonotype was counted many times. The chain joins TRBV5-6 to TRBJ2-5; the match to TRBD1 covers 7 bases. The CDR3 is made up of 14 amino acids. Germline CDR1 SGHDT, CDR2 YYEEEE. V was clipped by 1 base and J by 4 bases; unmatched bases: 4. The CDR3 DNA follows: TGTGCCAGCAGCTTGAAACACAGGGGAGAGACCCAGTACTTC. It yields the protein CASSLKHRGETQYF. The entire variable domain, with the rest obtained from reference TRBV5-6 and TRBJ2-5, is as follows: DAGVTQSPTHLIKTRGQQVTLRCSPKSGHDTVSWYQQALGQGPQFIFQYYEEEERQRGNFPDRFSGHQFPNYSSELNVNALLLGDSALYLCASSLKHRGETQYFGPGTRLLVL.

A few counts support this clonotype. The chain carries TRBV6-2 or TRBV6-3 and TRBJ1-1; TRBD1 matches at 7 bases. Germline V gene sequence: CDR1 MNHEY, CDR2 SVGEGT. This CDR3 region has 14 residues. V trimming: 6 bases; J trimming: 2 bases; junction bases outside the gene matches: 6. CDR3: CASSSGQDNTEAFF. The CDR3 DNA reads as TGTGCCAGCAGCTCCGGACAGGACAACACTGAAGCTTTCTTT.

The chain has TRBV6-6 and TRBJ1-2; unclear D gene. Germline assignment: CDR1 MNHNY and CDR2 SVGAGI (reference sequence). This CDR3 is built from 12 residues. The V and J ends lost 4 bases and 6 bases respectively, with 9 bases between them. CDR3 protein: CASSSQADGYTF. Here the CDR3 DNA reads TGTGCCAGCAGTTCTCAGGCGGATGGCTACACCTTC.

On this clonotype itself: The CDR3 does not close with the conserved phenylalanine or tryptophan, likely indicating a read error. The chain recombines TRBV24-1 with TRBJ2-5; possible D gene TRBD2, 5 bases. V was pared by 4 bases and J by 5 bases, with 16 bases between. The CDR3 runs to 15 residues. Germline CDR1 reads KGHDR; CDR2 reads SFDVKD. CDR3 coding DNA: TGTGCCACCAGTGACCCCAGAGGGAGTGGGGAGACCCAGTACTAC. Translation gives CATSDPRGSGETQYY.

This clonotype occurred many times. The genes are TRBV25-1 and TRBJ1-2; D is perhaps TRBD1 (5 bases). The CDR3 totals 15 residues. The V end lost 5 bases, the J end lost 2 bases, and 15 bases lay between the germline ends. Germline V gene lookup returns CDR1 MGHDK and CDR2 SYGVNS. CDR3 sequence (DNA): TGTGCCAGCAGTCGGGGGGGAAACACGAACTATGGCTACACCTTC. This encodes CASSRGGNTNYGYTF.

This clonotype was seen a handful of times. The V call is TRBV7-2, the J call TRBJ1-2, with TRBD1 identical over 10 bases. Germline loops: CDR1 SGHTA, CDR2 FQGNSA. V gave up 6 bases and J gave up 3 bases; unmatched junction bases: 13. CDR3 length: 17 residues. CDR3 bases: TGTGCCAGCAGTCTTACGGGGGGGACAGGGGTGGACTATGGCTACACCTTC. Translating it yields CASSLTGGTGVDYGYTF.

The chain employs TRBV12-5 and TRBJ1-1; D possibly corresponds to TRBD1 (6 bases). The CDR3 is 14 residues long. The germline V gene encodes CDR1 LGHNT and CDR2 FRNRAP. V was pared by 9 bases and J by 3 bases, with 17 bases between. CDR3 sequence reads: CASKSEGEDTEAFF. DNA for the CDR3: TGTGCTAGCAAATCGGAGGGGGAGGACACTGAAGCTTTCTTT.

This clonotype was counted ten times or more. This chain joins TRBV6-1 and TRBJ2-1; 14 positions match TRBD2. Germline V lookup: CDR1 MNHNS, CDR2 SASEGT. V shed 5 bases and J 7 bases; nucleotides not matched to a gene: 10. CDR3 size: 17 residues. Here the CDR3 DNA reads TGTGCCAGCAGTCAGACTAGCGGGGGGGCAATAGTGAATGAGCAGTTCTTC. It codes for CASSQTSGGAIVNEQFF.

This clonotype was picked up a small number of times. The V and J genes are TRBV5-1 and TRBJ2-5, with D possibly being TRBD1 (5 bases). Germline V lookup: CDR1 SGHRS, CDR2 YFSETQ. The CDR3 runs to 17 residues. Trimming removed 3 bases from V and 2 bases from J, with 20 bases in between. In DNA form, the CDR3 reads TGCGCCAGCAGCTCGGCATCACTATCAAACAGGCAAGAGACCCAGTACTTC. As protein: CASSSASLSNRQETQYF.

This chain uses TRBV25-1 with TRBJ2-3; 8 bases are a match to TRBD1. Germline V gene lookup returns CDR1 MGHDK and CDR2 SYGVNS. This CDR3 spans 16 amino acids. With 0 bases clipped from V and 5 bases from J, the junction kept 7 bases outside the gene matches. The CDR3 nucleotides are TGTGCCAGCAGTGAATACCGCGGACAGGGAGAAGATACGCAGTATTTT. This sequence encodes CASSEYRGQGEDTQYF. Filled out from reference TRBV25-1 and TRBJ2-3, the complete variable domain reads EADIYQTPRYLVIGTGKKITLECSQTMGHDKMYWYQQDPGMELHLIHYSYGVNSTEKGDLSSESTVSRIRTEHFPLTLESARPSHTSQYLCASSEYRGQGEDTQYFGPGTRLTVL.